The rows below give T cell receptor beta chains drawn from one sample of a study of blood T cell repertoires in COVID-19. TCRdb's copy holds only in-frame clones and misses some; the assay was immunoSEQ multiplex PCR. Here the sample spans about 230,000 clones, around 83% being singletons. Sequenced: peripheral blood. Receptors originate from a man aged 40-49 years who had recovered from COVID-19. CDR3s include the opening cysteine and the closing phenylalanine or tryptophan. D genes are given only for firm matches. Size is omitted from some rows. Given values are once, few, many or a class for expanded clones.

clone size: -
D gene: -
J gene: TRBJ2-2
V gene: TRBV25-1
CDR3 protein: CASSDVGGASTGELFF
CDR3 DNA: TGTGCCAGCAGTGACGTTGGGGGGGCGAGCACCGGGGAGCTGTTTTTT

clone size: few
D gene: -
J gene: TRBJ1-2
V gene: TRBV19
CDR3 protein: CASTGRYGYTF
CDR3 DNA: TGTGCCAGTACGGGTCGGTATGGCTACACCTTC

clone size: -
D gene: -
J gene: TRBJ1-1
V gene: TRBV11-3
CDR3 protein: CASSGSGSGDTEAFF
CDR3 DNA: TGTGCCAGCAGCGGTAGCGGGTCAGGAGACACTGAAGCTTTCTTT

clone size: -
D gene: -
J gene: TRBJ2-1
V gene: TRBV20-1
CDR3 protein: CSASSPRGASLHEQFF
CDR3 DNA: TGCAGTGCTAGTTCGCCCCGGGGGGCCTCTCTTCATGAGCAGTTCTTC

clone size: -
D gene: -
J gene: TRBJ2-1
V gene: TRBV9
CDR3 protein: CASSAGTDSYNEQFF
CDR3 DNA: TGTGCCAGCAGCGCCGGGACTGACTCCTACAATGAGCAGTTCTTC

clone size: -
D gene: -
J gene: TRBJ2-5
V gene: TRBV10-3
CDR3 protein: CAISDAPKTGFVAQYF
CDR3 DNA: TGTGCCATCAGTGATGCCCCTAAGACAGGATTTGTGGCCCAGTACTTC

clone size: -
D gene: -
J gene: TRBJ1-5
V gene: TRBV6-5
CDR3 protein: CASSRGRGQPQHF
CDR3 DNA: TGTGCCAGCAGTAGGGGACGGGGGCAGCCCCAGCATTTT

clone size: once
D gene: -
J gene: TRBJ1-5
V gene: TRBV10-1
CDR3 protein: CASREFTGPSNQPQHF
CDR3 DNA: TGCGCCAGCAGGGAATTTACAGGACCGAGCAATCAGCCCCAGCATTTT

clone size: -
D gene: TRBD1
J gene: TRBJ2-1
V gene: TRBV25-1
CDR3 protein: CASSEWGTGGNEQFF
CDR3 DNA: TGTGCCAGCAGTGAATGGGGTACAGGGGGCAATGAGCAGTTCTTC

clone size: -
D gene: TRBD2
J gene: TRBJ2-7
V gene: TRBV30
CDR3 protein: CAWDNGGAYEQYF
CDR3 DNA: TGTGCCTGGGACAACGGGGGGGCCTACGAGCAGTACTTC

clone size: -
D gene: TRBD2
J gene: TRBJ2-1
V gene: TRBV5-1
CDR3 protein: CASSPGLAAATYNEQFF
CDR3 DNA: TGCGCCAGCAGCCCGGGACTAGCGGCGGCCACCTACAATGAGCAGTTCTTC

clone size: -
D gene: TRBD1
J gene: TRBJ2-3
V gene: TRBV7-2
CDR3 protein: CASGDRDRGGDTQYF
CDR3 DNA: TGTGCCAGCGGCGACCGGGACAGGGGGGGAGATACGCAGTATTTT

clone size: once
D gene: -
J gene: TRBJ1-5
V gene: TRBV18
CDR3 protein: CASSPPGGGSNQPQHF
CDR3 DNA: TGTGCCAGCTCACCACCGGGGGGGGGTAGCAATCAGCCCCAGCATTTT

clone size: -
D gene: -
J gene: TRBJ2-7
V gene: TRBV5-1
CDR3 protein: CASSLEGGTGYEQYF
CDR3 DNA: TGCGCCAGCAGCTTGGAGGGCGGGACGGGTTACGAGCAGTACTTC

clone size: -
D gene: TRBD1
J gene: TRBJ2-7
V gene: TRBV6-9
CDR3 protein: CASSYPQTGGSYEQYF
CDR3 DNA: TGTGCCAGCAGCTATCCTCAGACAGGGGGCTCCTACGAGCAGTACTTC

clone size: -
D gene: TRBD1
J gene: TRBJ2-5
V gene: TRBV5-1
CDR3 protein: CASSNQGAETQYF
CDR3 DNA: TGCGCCAGCAGCAACCAGGGGGCGGAGACCCAGTACTTC

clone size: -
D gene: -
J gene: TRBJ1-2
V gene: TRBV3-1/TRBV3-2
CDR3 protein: CASSQGGAGIGYTF
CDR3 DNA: TGTGCCAGCAGCCAAGGCGGGGCCGGGATCGGCTACACCTTC

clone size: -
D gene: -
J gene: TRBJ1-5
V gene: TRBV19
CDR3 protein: CASSRFSGASNQPQHF
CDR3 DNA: TGTGCCAGTAGTCGATTCTCAGGGGCTAGCAATCAGCCCCAGCATTTT

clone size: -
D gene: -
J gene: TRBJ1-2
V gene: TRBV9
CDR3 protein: CASSVVVGPLYIGYTF
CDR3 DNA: TGTGCCAGCAGCGTAGTAGTGGGCCCTTTATATATTGGCTACACCTTC

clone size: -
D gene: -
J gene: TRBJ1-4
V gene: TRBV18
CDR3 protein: CASSPPGSEEKLFF
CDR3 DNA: TGTGCCAGCTCACCGCCAGGCTCTGAGGAAAAACTGTTTTTT

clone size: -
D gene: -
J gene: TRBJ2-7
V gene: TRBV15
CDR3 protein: CATSRSDHDRPYEQYF
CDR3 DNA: TGTGCCACCAGCAGGTCCGACCACGACAGACCCTACGAGCAGTACTTC

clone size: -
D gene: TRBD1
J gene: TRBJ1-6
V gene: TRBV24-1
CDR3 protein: CATSDLHNPGGGGSPLHF
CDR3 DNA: TGTGCCACCAGTGATTTGCATAATCCAGGGGGCGGCGGTTCACCCCTCCACTTT

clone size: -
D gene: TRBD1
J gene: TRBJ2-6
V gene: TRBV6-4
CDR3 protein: CASSDLIGATGQGAFVLTF
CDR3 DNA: TGTGCCAGCAGTGACTTAATAGGAGCTACGGGACAGGGGGCTTTTGTCCTGACTTTC